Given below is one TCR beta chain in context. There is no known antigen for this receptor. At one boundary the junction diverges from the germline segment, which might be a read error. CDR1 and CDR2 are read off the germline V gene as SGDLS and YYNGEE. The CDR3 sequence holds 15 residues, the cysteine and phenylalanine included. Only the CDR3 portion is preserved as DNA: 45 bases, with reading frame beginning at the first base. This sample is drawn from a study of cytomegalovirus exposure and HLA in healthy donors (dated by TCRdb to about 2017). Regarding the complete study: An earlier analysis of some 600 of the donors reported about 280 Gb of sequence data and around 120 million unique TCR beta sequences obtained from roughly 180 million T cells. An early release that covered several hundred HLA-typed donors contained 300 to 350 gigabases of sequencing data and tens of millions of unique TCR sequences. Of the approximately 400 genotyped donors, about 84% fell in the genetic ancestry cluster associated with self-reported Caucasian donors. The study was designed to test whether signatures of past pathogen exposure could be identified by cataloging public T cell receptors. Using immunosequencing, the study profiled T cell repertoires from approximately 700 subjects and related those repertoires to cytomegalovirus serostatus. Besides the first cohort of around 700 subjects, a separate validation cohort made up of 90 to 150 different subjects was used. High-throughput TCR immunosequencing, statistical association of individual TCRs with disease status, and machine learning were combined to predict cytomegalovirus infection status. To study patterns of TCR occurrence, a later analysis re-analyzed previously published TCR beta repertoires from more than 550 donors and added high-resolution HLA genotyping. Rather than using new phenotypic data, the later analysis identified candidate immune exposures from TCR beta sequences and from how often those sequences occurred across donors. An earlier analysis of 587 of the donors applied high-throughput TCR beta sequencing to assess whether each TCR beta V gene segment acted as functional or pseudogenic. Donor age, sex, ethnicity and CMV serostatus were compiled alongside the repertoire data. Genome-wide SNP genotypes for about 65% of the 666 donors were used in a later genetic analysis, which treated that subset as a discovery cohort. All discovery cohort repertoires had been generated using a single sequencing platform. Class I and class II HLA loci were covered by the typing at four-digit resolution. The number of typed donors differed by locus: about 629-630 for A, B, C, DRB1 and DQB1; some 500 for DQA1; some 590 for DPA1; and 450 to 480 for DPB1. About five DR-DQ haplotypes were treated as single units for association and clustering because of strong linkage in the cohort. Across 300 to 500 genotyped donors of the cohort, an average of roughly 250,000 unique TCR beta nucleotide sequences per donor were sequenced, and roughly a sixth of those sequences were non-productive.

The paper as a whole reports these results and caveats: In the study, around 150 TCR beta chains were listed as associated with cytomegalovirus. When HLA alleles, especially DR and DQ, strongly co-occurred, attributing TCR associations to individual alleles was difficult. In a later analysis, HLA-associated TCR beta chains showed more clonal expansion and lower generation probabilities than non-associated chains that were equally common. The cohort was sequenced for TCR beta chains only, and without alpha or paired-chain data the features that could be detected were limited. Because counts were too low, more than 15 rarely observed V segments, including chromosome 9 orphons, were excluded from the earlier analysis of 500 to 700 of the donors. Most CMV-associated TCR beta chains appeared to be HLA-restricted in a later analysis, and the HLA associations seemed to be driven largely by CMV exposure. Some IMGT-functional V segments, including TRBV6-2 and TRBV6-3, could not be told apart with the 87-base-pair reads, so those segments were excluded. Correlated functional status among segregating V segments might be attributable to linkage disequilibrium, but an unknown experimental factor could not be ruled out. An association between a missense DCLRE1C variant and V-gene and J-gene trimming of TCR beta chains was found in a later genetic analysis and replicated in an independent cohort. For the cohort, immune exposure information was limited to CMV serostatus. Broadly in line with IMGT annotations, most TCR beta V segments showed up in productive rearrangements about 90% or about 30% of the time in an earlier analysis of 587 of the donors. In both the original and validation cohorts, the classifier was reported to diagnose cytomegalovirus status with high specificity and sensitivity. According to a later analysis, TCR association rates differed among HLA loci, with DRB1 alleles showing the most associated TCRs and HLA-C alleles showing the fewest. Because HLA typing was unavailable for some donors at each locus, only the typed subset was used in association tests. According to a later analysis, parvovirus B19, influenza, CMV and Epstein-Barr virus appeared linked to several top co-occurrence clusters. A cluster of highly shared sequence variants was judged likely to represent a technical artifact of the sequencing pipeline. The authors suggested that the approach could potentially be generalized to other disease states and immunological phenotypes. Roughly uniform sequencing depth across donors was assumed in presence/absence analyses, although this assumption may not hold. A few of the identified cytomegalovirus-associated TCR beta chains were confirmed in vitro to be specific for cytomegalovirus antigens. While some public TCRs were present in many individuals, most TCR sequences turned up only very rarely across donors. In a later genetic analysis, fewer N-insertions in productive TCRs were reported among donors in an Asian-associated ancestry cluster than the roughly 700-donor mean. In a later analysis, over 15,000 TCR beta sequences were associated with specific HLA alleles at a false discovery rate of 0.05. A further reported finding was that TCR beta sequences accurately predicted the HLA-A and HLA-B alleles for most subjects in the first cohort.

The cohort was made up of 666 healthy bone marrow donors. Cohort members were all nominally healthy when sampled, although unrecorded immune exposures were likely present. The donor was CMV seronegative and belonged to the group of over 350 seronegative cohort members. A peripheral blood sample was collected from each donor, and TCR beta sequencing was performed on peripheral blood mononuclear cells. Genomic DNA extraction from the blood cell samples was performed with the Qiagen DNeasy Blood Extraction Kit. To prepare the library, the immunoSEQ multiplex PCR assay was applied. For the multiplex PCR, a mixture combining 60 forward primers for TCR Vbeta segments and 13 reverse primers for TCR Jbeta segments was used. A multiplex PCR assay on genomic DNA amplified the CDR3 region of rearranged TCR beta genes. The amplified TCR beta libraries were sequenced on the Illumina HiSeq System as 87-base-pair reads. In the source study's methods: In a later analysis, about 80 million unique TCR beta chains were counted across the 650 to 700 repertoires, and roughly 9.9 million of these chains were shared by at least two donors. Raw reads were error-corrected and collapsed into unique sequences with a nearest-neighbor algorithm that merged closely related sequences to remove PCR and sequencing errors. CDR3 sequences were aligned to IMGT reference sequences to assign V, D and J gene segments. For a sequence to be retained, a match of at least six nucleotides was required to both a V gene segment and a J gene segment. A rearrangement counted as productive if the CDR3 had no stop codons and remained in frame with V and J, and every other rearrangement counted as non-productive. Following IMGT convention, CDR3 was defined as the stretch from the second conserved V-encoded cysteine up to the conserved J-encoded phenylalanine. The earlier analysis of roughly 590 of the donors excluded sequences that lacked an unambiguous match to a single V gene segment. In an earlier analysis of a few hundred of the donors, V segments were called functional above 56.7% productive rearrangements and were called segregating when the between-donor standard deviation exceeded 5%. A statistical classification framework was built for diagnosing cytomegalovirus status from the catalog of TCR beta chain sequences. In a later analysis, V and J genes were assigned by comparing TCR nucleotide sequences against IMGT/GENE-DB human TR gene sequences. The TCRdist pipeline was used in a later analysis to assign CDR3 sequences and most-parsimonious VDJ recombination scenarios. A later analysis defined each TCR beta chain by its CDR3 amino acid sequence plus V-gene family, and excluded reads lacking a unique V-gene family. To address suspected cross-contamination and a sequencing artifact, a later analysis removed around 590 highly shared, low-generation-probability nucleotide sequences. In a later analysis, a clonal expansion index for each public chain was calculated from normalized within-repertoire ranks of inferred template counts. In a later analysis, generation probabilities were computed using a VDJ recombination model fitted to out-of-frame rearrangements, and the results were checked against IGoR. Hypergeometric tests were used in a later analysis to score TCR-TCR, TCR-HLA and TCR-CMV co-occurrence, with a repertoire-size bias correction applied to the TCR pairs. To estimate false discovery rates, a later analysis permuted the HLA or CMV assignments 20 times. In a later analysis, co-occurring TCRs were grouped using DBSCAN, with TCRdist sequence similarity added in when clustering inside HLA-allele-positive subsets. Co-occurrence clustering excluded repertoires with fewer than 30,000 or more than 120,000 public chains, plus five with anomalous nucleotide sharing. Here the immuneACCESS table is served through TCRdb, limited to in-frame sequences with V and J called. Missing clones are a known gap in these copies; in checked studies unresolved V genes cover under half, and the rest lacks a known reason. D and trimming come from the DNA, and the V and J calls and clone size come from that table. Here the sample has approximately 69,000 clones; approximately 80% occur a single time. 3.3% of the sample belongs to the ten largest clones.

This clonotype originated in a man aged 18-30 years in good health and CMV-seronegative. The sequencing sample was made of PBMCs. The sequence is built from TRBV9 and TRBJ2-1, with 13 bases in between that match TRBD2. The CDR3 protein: CTSSATSGGASGQFF. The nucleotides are TGTACCAGCAGCGCTACTAGCGGGGGGGCCAGCGGGCAGTTCTTC.